The rows below give T cell receptor beta chains drawn from one sample of a study of blood T cell repertoires in COVID-19. Clones were sequenced by immunoSEQ multiplex PCR, and TCRdb holds only the in-frame ones, with some missing. Of 190,000 or so clones detected, roughly 86% appear once; the ten largest clones hold 10%. Sequencing was carried out using PBMCs or T cells enriched from blood (not recorded which). These receptors came from a man aged 18 to 29 with acute COVID-19. Both conserved end residues are part of each CDR3. A D gene is named only where the DNA matches it firmly. The listing skips clone size in some rows; elsewhere it reads once, few, many or a size class.

j_call	clone_size	d_call	v_call	cdr3_aa	cdr3_nt
TRBJ2-7	.	TRBD2	TRBV27	CASSFDPTSGSFYEQYF	TGTGCCAGCAGTTTTGACCCGACTAGCGGGAGTTTCTACGAGCAGTACTTC
TRBJ2-2	.	.	TRBV2	CASSDPREDDTGELFF	TGTGCCAGCAGTGACCCGCGGGAAGACGACACCGGGGAGCTGTTTTTT
TRBJ1-2	once	TRBD1	TRBV24-1	CATSDRGQGLGYGYTF	TGTGCCACCAGTGACCGAGGACAGGGATTGGGCTATGGCTACACCTTC
TRBJ1-4	.	.	TRBV21-1	CASSSPGQPNEKLFF	TGTGCCAGCAGCTCTCCGGGACAACCGAATGAAAAACTGTTTTTT
TRBJ2-7	.	.	TRBV7-9	CASSLGSGLPDF	TGTGCCAGCAGCTTAGGTTCCGGACTTCCAGACTTC
TRBJ1-5	.	TRBD1	TRBV11-2	CASSEYRGKAQHF	TGTGCCAGCAGCGAATACAGGGGAAAGGCCCAGCATTTT
TRBJ2-5	.	TRBD2	TRBV10-2	CASSASGETQYF	TGCGCCAGCAGTGCTAGCGGAGAGACCCAGTACTTC
TRBJ2-7	.	.	TRBV6-1	CASSEFSATYEQYF	TGTGCCAGCAGTGAATTTAGCGCGACCTACGAGCAGTACTTC
TRBJ2-7	.	.	TRBV19	CATPGHQYEQYF	TGTGCCACGCCGGGACATCAATACGAGCAGTACTTC
TRBJ2-7	.	.	TRBV5-4	CASSLRTGEQYF	TGTGCCAGCAGCCTTCGTACCGGGGAGCAGTACTTC
TRBJ1-1	few	.	TRBV30	CAWSVGGRMKAFF	TGTGCCTGGAGTGTGGGCGGGAGGATGAAAGCTTTCTTT
TRBJ1-5	.	TRBD1	TRBV7-6	CASSLGTGAGNQPQHF	TGTGCCAGCAGCTTAGGGACAGGGGCTGGCAATCAGCCCCAGCATTTT
TRBJ2-1	.	.	TRBV7-9	CASSLSVRDEQFF	TGTGCCAGCTCATTGTCCGTCCGGGATGAGCAGTTCTTC
TRBJ1-1	.	.	TRBV19	CASSIQGSNTEAFF	TGTGCCAGTAGTATTCAGGGGTCTAACACTGAAGCTTTCTTT
TRBJ1-3	.	TRBD1	TRBV11-3	CASSLVQGAGNTIYF	TGTGCCAGCAGCTTAGTTCAGGGGGCTGGAAACACCATATATTTT
TRBJ2-1	.	.	TRBV10-3	CAISELVSSYNEQFF	TGTGCCATCAGTGAGCTCGTCAGCTCCTACAATGAGCAGTTCTTC
TRBJ2-7	once	TRBD1	TRBV6-2/TRBV6-3	CASSSLTGGEQYF	TGTGCCAGCAGTTCCCTCACAGGGGGCGAGCAGTACTTC
TRBJ2-1	.	TRBD2	TRBV5-4	CASSFGGLAGYNEQFF	TGTGCCAGCAGCTTCGGGGGACTAGCGGGCTACAATGAGCAGTTCTTC
TRBJ2-1	once	TRBD2	TRBV28	CASKGLAGPNEQFF	TGTGCCAGCAAGGGACTAGCGGGACCAAATGAGCAGTTCTTC
TRBJ2-1	.	TRBD2	TRBV19	CASSPSGTSGGPGSYNEQFF	TGTGCCAGTAGTCCCTCGGGGACTAGCGGAGGCCCAGGCTCCTACAATGAGCAGTTCTTC
TRBJ1-4	.	.	TRBV30	CAWSLVTTNEKLFF	TGTGCCTGGAGTCTCGTAACAACTAATGAAAAACTGTTTTTT
TRBJ1-1	.	.	TRBV29-1	CSVGLGPTEAFF	TGCAGCGTTGGGCTTGGCCCCACTGAAGCTTTCTTT
TRBJ2-5	few	TRBD2	TRBV5-4	CASSFNGRAEETQYF	TGTGCCAGCAGCTTCAACGGGAGGGCCGAGGAGACCCAGTACTTC
TRBJ2-4	.	.	TRBV16	CASSQSGTPPNIQYF	TGTGCCAGCAGCCAATCAGGGACACCCCCAAACATTCAGTACTTC
TRBJ2-2	.	.	TRBV6-2/TRBV6-3	CASSYSETAGLRRANTGELFF	TGTGCCAGCAGTTACTCCGAAACTGCGGGACTTCGCAGGGCAAACACCGGGGAGCTGTTTTTT
TRBJ2-7	.	TRBD1	TRBV28	CASRGQPYEQYF	TGTGCCAGCAGGGGACAGCCCTACGAGCAGTACTTC
TRBJ2-3	.	TRBD2	TRBV7-8	CASSSGTSGRGADTQYF	TGTGCCAGCAGCTCAGGAACTAGCGGGAGGGGGGCAGATACGCAGTATTTT
TRBJ2-5	.	.	TRBV4-1	CASSQDKEARTNQETQYF	TGCGCCAGCAGCCAAGATAAGGAGGCCAGAACTAACCAAGAGACCCAGTACTTC
TRBJ1-6	.	.	TRBV7-3	CASSLGGLTYNSPLHF	TGTGCCAGCAGCTTGGGTGGGCTGACCTATAATTCACCCCTCCACTTT
TRBJ1-4	.	.	TRBV30	CAWATGQNNEKLFF	TGTGCCTGGGCCACCGGACAGAATAATGAAAAACTGTTTTTT
TRBJ1-1	.	TRBD1	TRBV4-1	CASSQVRTGGRAEAFF	TGCGCCAGCAGCCAAGTGAGGACAGGGGGCCGGGCTGAAGCTTTCTTT
TRBJ1-6	.	.	TRBV5-8	CASSLDPGRRESPLHF	TGTGCCAGCAGCTTGGATCCGGGACGGAGGGAATCACCCCTCCACTTT
TRBJ1-2	.	.	TRBV20-1	CSAREGDGYTF	TGCAGTGCTAGAGAAGGGGATGGCTACACCTTC
TRBJ2-3	.	TRBD1	TRBV7-9	CASSLVGTGLDTQYF	TGTGCCAGCAGCTTAGTCGGGACAGGTTTGGATACGCAGTATTTT
TRBJ2-3	.	TRBD1	TRBV2	CASSVTGTGGKYF	TGTGCCAGCAGCGTTACCGGGACAGGGGGCAAATATTTT
TRBJ2-7	.	TRBD2	TRBV2	CASRAGTSNEQYF	TGTGCCAGCAGAGCCGGGACTAGCAACGAGCAGTACTTC
TRBJ2-7	.	.	TRBV29-1	CSVVLLESYEQYF	TGCAGCGTTGTTTTACTTGAATCCTACGAGCAGTACTTC
TRBJ2-1	few	.	TRBV4-3	CASSQEFRDEQFF	TGCGCCAGCAGCCAAGAGTTCAGGGATGAGCAGTTCTTC
TRBJ2-3	.	.	TRBV12-2	CASRLARGTSGGFPTDTQYF	TGTGCAAGTCGCTTAGCGCGAGGGACTAGCGGGGGGTTTCCCACAGATACGCAGTATTTT
TRBJ2-2	.	.	TRBV28	CASSGPSLTGELFF	TGTGCCAGCAGTGGGCCGTCTTTAACCGGGGAGCTGTTTTTT
TRBJ1-1	.	.	TRBV11-3	CASSLGYGPNTEAFF	TGTGCCAGCAGCTTAGGATATGGCCCGAACACTGAAGCTTTCTTT
TRBJ2-7	.	TRBD2	TRBV6-5	CASNRGGASDYEQYF	TGTGCCAGCAATCGGGGGGGCGCATCGGATTACGAGCAGTACTTC
TRBJ2-1	.	TRBD2	TRBV4-3	CASSQLAGEYEQFF	TGCGCCAGCAGCCAGCTAGCGGGAGAGTATGAGCAGTTCTTC
TRBJ2-5	.	.	TRBV7-2	CASSLAPSGRETQYF	TGTGCCAGCAGCTTAGCGCCTTCGGGTCGGGAGACCCAGTACTTC
TRBJ1-6	few	.	TRBV19	CASSSRGSNSPLHF	TGTGCCAGTTCAAGTAGGGGGTCTAATTCACCCCTCCACTTT
TRBJ2-7	.	TRBD1	TRBV30	CAWRGTDRGRTYEQYF	TGTGCCTGGAGGGGGACGGACAGGGGGAGGACCTACGAGCAGTACTTC
TRBJ2-2	.	.	TRBV7-3	CASSPTGRGELFF	TGTGCCAGCAGTCCCACAGGGCGCGGGGAGCTGTTTTTT
TRBJ2-3	.	.	TRBV6-4	CASSLRGEDTQYF	TGTGCCAGCAGCCTCAGGGGAGAAGATACGCAGTATTTT
TRBJ2-1	.	.	TRBV27	CASSPTSYNEQFF	TGTGCCAGCAGCCCCACTTCCTACAATGAGCAGTTCTTC
TRBJ1-1	.	.	TRBV4-3	CASSQGQAGNTEAFF	TGCGCCAGCAGCCAAGGGCAGGCTGGGAACACTGAAGCTTTCTTT
TRBJ2-7	.	.	TRBV12-2	CASRLASVERSSYEQYF	TGTGCAAGTCGCTTAGCGTCCGTCGAGCGGAGCTCCTACGAGCAGTACTTC
TRBJ2-7	few	TRBD1	TRBV18	CASSPEDRGFKQYF	TGTGCCAGCTCACCCGAGGACAGGGGATTCAAGCAGTACTTC
TRBJ2-1	.	TRBD2	TRBV11-2	CASSSLRGRGYNEQFF	TGTGCCAGCAGCTCCCTTCGCGGGAGGGGCTACAATGAGCAGTTCTTC